This TCR beta chain stems from a study of response to subunit inactivated influenza vaccine. Regarding the study as a whole: Authors suggested each seasonal flu vaccination may recruit only limited numbers of new T cells.

MiXCR was run by TCRdb on the RT-PCR reads, yielding one entry per CDR3 protein. The sample contains roughly 570,000 distinct CDR3 sequences, 13% to 15% of which appear only once. The CDR3 runs 14 residues. Germline V gene sequence: CDR1 SGHDT, CDR2 YYEEEE. The V gene lost 0 bases and the J gene lost 4 bases, with 10 bases spanning the gap. This clonotype was counted a few times. Antigen: not known. The V gene is TRBV5-6, the J gene TRBJ1-1; D is unclear. The clonotype originates from a man aged 50 to 60 who received an inactivated influenza vaccine. The starting material was PBMCs from blood, obtained about 11 days after vaccination. CDR3 sequence: CASSLVERSTEAFF. CDR3 coding DNA: TGTGCCAGCAGCTTGGTCGAGAGGAGCACTGAAGCTTTCTTT.